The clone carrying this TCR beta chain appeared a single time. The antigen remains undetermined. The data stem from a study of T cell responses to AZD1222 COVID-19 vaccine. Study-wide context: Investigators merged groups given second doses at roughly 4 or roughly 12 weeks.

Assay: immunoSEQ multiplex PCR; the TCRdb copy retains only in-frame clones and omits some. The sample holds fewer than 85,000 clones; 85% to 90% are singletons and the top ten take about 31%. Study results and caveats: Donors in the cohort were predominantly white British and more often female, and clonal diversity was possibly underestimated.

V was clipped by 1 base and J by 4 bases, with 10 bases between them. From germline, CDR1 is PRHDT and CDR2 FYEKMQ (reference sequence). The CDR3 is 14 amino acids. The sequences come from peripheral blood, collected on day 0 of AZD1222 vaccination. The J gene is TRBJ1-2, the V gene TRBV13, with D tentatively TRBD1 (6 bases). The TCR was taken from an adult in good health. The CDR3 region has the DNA TGTGCCAGCAGCTTAGACAGGGATATCTATGGCTACACCTTC. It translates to CASSLDRDIYGYTF.